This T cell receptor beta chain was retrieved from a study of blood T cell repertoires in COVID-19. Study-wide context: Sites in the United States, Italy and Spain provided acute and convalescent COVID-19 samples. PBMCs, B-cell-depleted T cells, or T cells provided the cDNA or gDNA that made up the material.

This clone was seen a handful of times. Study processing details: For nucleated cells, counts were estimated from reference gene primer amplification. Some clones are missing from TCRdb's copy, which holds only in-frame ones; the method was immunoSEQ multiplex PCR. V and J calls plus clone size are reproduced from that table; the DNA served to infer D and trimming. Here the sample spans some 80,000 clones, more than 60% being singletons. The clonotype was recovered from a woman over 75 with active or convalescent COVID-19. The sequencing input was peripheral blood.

The DNA for the CDR3 is TGTGCCAGCAGCCCCAAGACTAGCGGGGGGGGTGAGCAGTTCTTC. This sequence encodes CASSPKTSGGGEQFF. This chain joins TRBV7-9 and TRBJ2-1, with 14 positions matching TRBD2. The V gene's germline CDR1 is SEHNR and CDR2 FQNEAQ (reference sequence). This CDR3 comprises 15 residues. V lost 5 bases, J lost 9 bases, and 6 bases stayed unmatched.